What follows describes a single TCR beta chain. These data come from a study of OX40 agonist ivuxolimab in advanced cancers. Study-level information: Ivuxolimab is a fully human IgG2 antibody that activates OX40 (CD134).

V gave up 1 base and J gave up 5 bases, with 4 bases separating them. This CDR3 comprises 11 residues. Germline V gives CDR1 SGHDT, CDR2 YYEEEE. The protocol was immunoSEQ multiplex PCR, while the TCRdb copy is restricted to in-frame clones and leaves out a portion. This sample has some 62,000 clones, with around 90% found just once. At cycle 4 day 1, cycle 7 day 1, and baseline, blood was sampled. The sequences come from CD4+ or CD8+ T cells sorted from blood, collected in a trial of the OX40 agonist ivuxolimab. This clonotype originated in an adult with an advanced solid tumor such as melanoma, head and neck, liver or kidney cancer. V gene TRBV5-6 combines with J gene TRBJ2-7; D gene ambiguous. This CDR3 is CASSLIDEQYF. CDR3 nucleotide sequence: TGTGCCAGCAGCTTGATCGACGAGCAGTACTTC.